This T cell receptor beta chain stems from a study of blood T cell repertoires in COVID-19. This table comes from immunoSEQ multiplex PCR, and its TCRdb copy is limited to in-frame clones, with some not included. The sample includes roughly 110,000 clones, roughly four fifths of them seen just once. The source of this sequence is a human donor in a cohort sampled during active COVID-19. Sequenced sample: peripheral blood.

The CDR3 nucleotides read TGTGCCTGGAGTATGAACAGGGAAGGTGGAAACACCATATATTTT. Translation gives CAWSMNREGGNTIYF. The chain has TRBV30 and TRBJ1-3; possible D gene TRBD1, 6 bases. The CDR3 has 15 residues. Germline CDR1 is GTSNPN and CDR2 is SVGIG (reference sequence). With 2 bases removed from V and 3 bases from J, the gap between germline ends came to 14 bases.